A selection of T cell receptor beta chains follows, all from one sample in a study of cytomegalovirus exposure and HLA in healthy donors. The repertoire was sequenced with immunoSEQ multiplex PCR; TCRdb's copy has only in-frame clones and lacks some. The sample records some 140,000 clones, around 80% being singletons. Sequencing used PBMCs. The receptors shown here come from a man aged 25-45 years in good health and CMV-seropositive. Each CDR3 is given with its conserved first and last residue. The order of the fields is V gene, D gene, J gene, clone size, CDR3 DNA, CDR3 protein. D genes are given only for firm matches. Size values are once, few and many counts, or a class for expanded clones, and some rows have none.

V: TRBV5-1; D: TRBD2; J: TRBJ2-3; size: .; DNA: TGCGCCAGCAGCCCCGGCCCTAGCGGGAGGGCTAGCACAGATACGCAGTATTTT; CDR3: CASSPGPSGRASTDTQYF
V: TRBV5-6; D: .; J: TRBJ2-3; size: .; DNA: TGTGCCAGCAGCATCAGGGAGGTTGCGCAGTATTTT; CDR3: CASSIREVAQYF
V: TRBV7-6; D: TRBD2; J: TRBJ2-2; size: .; DNA: TGTGCCAGCAGCACGACTAGCGGGCTAAACACCGGGGAGCTGTTTTTT; CDR3: CASSTTSGLNTGELFF
V: TRBV5-1; D: .; J: TRBJ2-6; size: .; DNA: TGCGCCAGCAGCCCGTACACTGGGGCCAACGTCCTGACTTTC; CDR3: CASSPYTGANVLTF
V: TRBV30; D: .; J: TRBJ2-7; size: .; DNA: TGTGCCTGGAGCCAACAATACGAGCAGTACTTC; CDR3: CAWSQQYEQYF
V: TRBV20-1; D: .; J: TRBJ2-5; size: .; DNA: TGCAGTGCTGGCCTAGCGGAGACCCAGTACTTC; CDR3: CSAGLAETQYF
V: TRBV7-3; D: .; J: TRBJ2-5; size: .; DNA: TGTGCCAGCAGCCCAACCGCCGGGAGCCGAAAAGAGACCCAGTACTTC; CDR3: CASSPTAGSRKETQYF
V: TRBV19; D: TRBD1; J: TRBJ1-2; size: .; DNA: TGTGCCAGTAGACCAACCGGACAGGGGTCCTGGGACTATGGCTACACCTTC; CDR3: CASRPTGQGSWDYGYTF
V: TRBV2; D: TRBD1; J: TRBJ2-3; size: .; DNA: TGTGCCAGTTACAGGGGGTATGGCACAGATACGCAGTATTTT; CDR3: CASYRGYGTDTQYF
V: TRBV19; D: .; J: TRBJ1-5; size: .; DNA: TGTGCCAGTAGTATATCCCGCGGGGACAATCAGCCCCAGCATTTT; CDR3: CASSISRGDNQPQHF
V: TRBV9; D: TRBD1; J: TRBJ1-3; size: .; DNA: TGTGCCAGCAGCGCTCAGGGGGCAAGAGGAAACACCATATATTTT; CDR3: CASSAQGARGNTIYF
V: TRBV15; D: TRBD2; J: TRBJ2-1; size: .; DNA: TGTGCCACCAGCAGGGGACTAGCGGACTACAATGAGCAGTTCTTC; CDR3: CATSRGLADYNEQFF
V: TRBV4-1; D: .; J: TRBJ2-5; size: .; DNA: TGCGCCAGCAGCCAAGCTACACTAGGAGAGACCCAGTACTTC; CDR3: CASSQATLGETQYF
V: TRBV11-1; D: .; J: TRBJ2-1; size: .; DNA: TGTGCCAGCAGCACGGCGGGAAGGCAGTTCTTC; CDR3: CASSTAGRQFF
V: TRBV28; D: TRBD1; J: TRBJ1-1; size: once; DNA: TGTGCCAGCAGCCCGACAGGGGAGTACTTCTTT; CDR3: CASSPTGEYFF
V: TRBV7-2; D: .; J: TRBJ2-4; size: .; DNA: TGTGCCAGCAGCCTCTCACTGGGCGGGACCAAAAACATTCAGTACTTC; CDR3: CASSLSLGGTKNIQYF
V: TRBV5-1; D: TRBD2; J: TRBJ2-1; size: .; DNA: TGCGCCAGCAGCTTGGCACTAGCGGGGGACAATGAGCAGTTCTTC; CDR3: CASSLALAGDNEQFF
V: TRBV5-1; D: .; J: TRBJ1-3; size: .; DNA: TGCGCCAGCAGCTTGACACAGGGACCTGGAAACACCATATATTTT; CDR3: CASSLTQGPGNTIYF
V: TRBV4-2; D: TRBD2; J: TRBJ2-1; size: .; DNA: TGTGCCAGCAGCTTGGCGGGGACTAGCGAAGGGAATGAGCAGTTCTTC; CDR3: CASSLAGTSEGNEQFF
V: TRBV7-2; D: TRBD1; J: TRBJ2-7; size: .; DNA: TGTGCCAGCAGCGGACACCGGGACAGGGCCTACGAGCAGTACTTC; CDR3: CASSGHRDRAYEQYF
V: TRBV19; D: .; J: TRBJ1-5; size: .; DNA: TGTGCCAGTAGTTTAAGCCGGGACACCAGCCGGCCCCAGCATTTT; CDR3: CASSLSRDTSRPQHF
V: TRBV10-3; D: TRBD1; J: TRBJ2-1; size: once; DNA: TGTGCCATCATGGACCTCGACAGGGGCAATGAGCAGTTCTTC; CDR3: CAIMDLDRGNEQFF
V: TRBV11-2; D: TRBD2; J: TRBJ2-7; size: .; DNA: TGTGCCAGCAGCTTAGGTCGGGGGGCCTACGAGCAGTACTTC; CDR3: CASSLGRGAYEQYF
V: TRBV5-4; D: TRBD1; J: TRBJ2-7; size: .; DNA: TGTGCCAGCAGCTTGTGGGGACAGACCTACGAGCAGTACTTC; CDR3: CASSLWGQTYEQYF
V: TRBV10-3; D: .; J: TRBJ2-1; size: .; DNA: TGTGCCATCAGTGAAGTTGGACAGCGATCATACAATGAGCAGTTCTTC; CDR3: CAISEVGQRSYNEQFF
V: TRBV2; D: TRBD1; J: TRBJ2-4; size: .; DNA: TGTGCCAGTAGTATAGGGGGCAACATTCAGTACTTC; CDR3: CASSIGGNIQYF
V: TRBV6-5; D: .; J: TRBJ1-4; size: .; DNA: TGTGCCAGCAGTTACAGCAGGACTAATGAAAAACTGTTTTTT; CDR3: CASSYSRTNEKLFF
V: TRBV25-1; D: .; J: TRBJ2-3; size: .; DNA: TGTGCCAGCAGTGAATCTAAAAGACTAAGCACAGATACGCAGTATTTT; CDR3: CASSESKRLSTDTQYF
V: TRBV5-1; D: TRBD1; J: TRBJ2-5; size: .; DNA: TGCGCCAGCAGCTTGGAGGGACAGCCCAGGGAGACCCAGTACTTC; CDR3: CASSLEGQPRETQYF
V: TRBV28; D: TRBD1; J: TRBJ1-1; size: .; DNA: TGTGCCAGCAGTCGACGGGGGACAGGCGGGAACACTGAAGCTTTCTTT; CDR3: CASSRRGTGGNTEAFF
V: TRBV7-3; D: .; J: TRBJ2-7; size: once; DNA: TGTGCCAGCAGCTTAGGCTCCCCAGGGCCGTCCTACGAGCAGTACTTC; CDR3: CASSLGSPGPSYEQYF
V: TRBV28; D: .; J: TRBJ1-4; size: few; DNA: TGTGCCAGCAGTTCCACAGGAGATGGAGCGAATGAAAAACTGTTTTTT; CDR3: CASSSTGDGANEKLFF
V: TRBV5-5; D: .; J: TRBJ2-7; size: .; DNA: TGTGCCAGCAGCTTGCGGGAGATAGTCCACGAGCAGTACTTC; CDR3: CASSLREIVHEQYF
V: TRBV5-4; D: .; J: TRBJ1-5; size: .; DNA: TGTGCCAGCAGCTTGGAAGCGTTAAGCAATCAGCCCCAGCATTTT; CDR3: CASSLEALSNQPQHF
V: TRBV11-2; D: .; J: TRBJ1-1; size: .; DNA: TGTGCCAGCAGCTTAGATATGCGGGGGTTAGATAAGCTCACTGAAGCTTTCTTT; CDR3: CASSLDMRGLDKLTEAFF
V: TRBV27; D: TRBD1; J: TRBJ2-1; size: .; DNA: TGTGCCAGCAGTTTGGGACAGGGGGCCTACAATGAGCAGTTCTTC; CDR3: CASSLGQGAYNEQFF
V: TRBV19; D: .; J: TRBJ2-1; size: .; DNA: TGTGCCAGTAGTATGCGCCAGGGGTTGCAGTTCTTC; CDR3: CASSMRQGLQFF
V: TRBV6-5; D: .; J: TRBJ1-4; size: .; DNA: TGTGCCAGCGGTCAGGGGATGGGAAAACTGTTTTTT; CDR3: CASGQGMGKLFF
V: TRBV2; D: TRBD1; J: TRBJ2-4; size: .; DNA: TGTGCCAGCCGGATTAGGACAGGGGATGGGGACATTCAGTACTTC; CDR3: CASRIRTGDGDIQYF
V: TRBV18; D: TRBD1; J: TRBJ1-1; size: .; DNA: TGTGCCAGCTCACCTGAGACAGGGGATCGGACTGAAGCTTTCTTT; CDR3: CASSPETGDRTEAFF
V: TRBV5-4; D: TRBD2; J: TRBJ2-5; size: .; DNA: TGTGCCAGCAGCTTGGGACTAGCGGACTCAGAGACCCAGTACTTC; CDR3: CASSLGLADSETQYF
V: TRBV9; D: .; J: TRBJ2-5; size: .; DNA: TGTGCCAGCAGCGTAGCTAGCACAGAGACCCAGTACTTC; CDR3: CASSVASTETQYF
V: TRBV27; D: TRBD1; J: TRBJ1-2; size: once; DNA: TGTGCCAGCAGTTTCGGACAGGGTACGGGCTACACCTTC; CDR3: CASSFGQGTGYTF
V: TRBV9; D: TRBD2; J: TRBJ2-1; size: .; DNA: TGTGCCAGCAGCGTAGGGGGCGGGAGCTCCTACAATGAGCAGTTCTTC; CDR3: CASSVGGGSSYNEQFF
V: TRBV2; D: .; J: TRBJ1-5; size: .; DNA: TGTGCCAGTAGTGGATTTACAGAAAACAATAGCAATCAGCCCCAGCATTTT; CDR3: CASSGFTENNSNQPQHF
V: TRBV6-1; D: .; J: TRBJ2-1; size: once; DNA: TGTGCCAGCAGTGACACCTGGAGCGGACGAGACAATGAGCAGTTCTTC; CDR3: CASSDTWSGRDNEQFF